This T cell receptor (beta chain) was documented in a study of blood T cells in healthy people across ages. About this clonotype: What it binds is unknown.

PBMCs were isolated at a quantity of at least 7 million per sample. PCR was performed a second time for roughly 7 to 12 cycles using a sample-barcoded 5' primer and a J-beta primer mix. One entry per CDR3 protein, called by TCRdb with MiXCR from the 5' RACE reads. The profile shows roughly 1,500,000 distinct CDR3 sequences, around 39% of them singletons. Notes on the study in general: Roughly linear declines in TCR beta diversity per million T cells occurred with age. Higher diversity and more naive CD4+ cells were features of long-lived donors, compared to aged donors.

The sequence was obtained from a woman younger than 30 in good health. The specimen was blood.

The CDR3 region has the DNA TGTGCCAGCTCTTTAACGTATGAGGGCTACGAGCAGTACTTC. Translation: CASSLTYEGYEQYF. V is TRBV18 and J is TRBJ2-7; TRBD2 is a possible D gene (5 bases). CDR1 KGHSH and CDR2 LQKENI come from the germline V gene. V dropped 6 bases and J dropped 3 bases, with 15 bases sitting between them. This CDR3 spans 14 amino acids.